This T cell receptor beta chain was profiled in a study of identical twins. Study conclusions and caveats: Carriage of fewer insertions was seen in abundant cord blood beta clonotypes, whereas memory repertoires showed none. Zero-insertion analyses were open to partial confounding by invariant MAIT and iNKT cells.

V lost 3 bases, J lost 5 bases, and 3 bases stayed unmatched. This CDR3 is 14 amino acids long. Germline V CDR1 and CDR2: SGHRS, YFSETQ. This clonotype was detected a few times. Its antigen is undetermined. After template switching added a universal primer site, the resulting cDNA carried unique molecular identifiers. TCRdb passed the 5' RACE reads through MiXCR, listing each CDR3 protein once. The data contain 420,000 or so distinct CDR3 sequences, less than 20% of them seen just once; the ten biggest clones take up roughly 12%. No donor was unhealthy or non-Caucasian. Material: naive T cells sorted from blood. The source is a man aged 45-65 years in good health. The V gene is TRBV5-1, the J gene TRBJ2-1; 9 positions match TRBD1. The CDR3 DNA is TGCGCCAGCAGCTCCCGGACAGGGGACAATGAGCAGTTCTTC. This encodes CASSSRTGDNEQFF.